A selection of T cell receptor beta chains follows, all from one sample in a study of post-analysis software for immune sequencing data. TCRdb itself ran the PCR reads through MiXCR, one entry per CDR3 protein. The table shows 350,000 to 500,000 distinct CDR3 sequences, with approximately 38% occurring only once. The sample comprised blood. Source of these receptors: a girl aged 2 to 9 with multiple sclerosis. CDR3s include the opening cysteine and the closing phenylalanine or tryptophan.

V gene | CDR3 protein
TRBV7-2 | CASSLSLGTVVNIQYF
TRBV29-1 | CSVLYTGIEETQYF
TRBV3-1 | CASSYRDRGNNEQFF
TRBV5-1 | CASSYQPGQGAYEQYF
TRBV7-9 | CASSFPGAETQYF
TRBV10-3 | CATGTIQETQYF
TRBV5-1 | CASGPTGDSSYEQYF
TRBV7-9 | CASSFQGVSNTEAFF
TRBV18 | CASSPTGGDNQPQHF
TRBV27 | CASSSTTNTEAFF
TRBV7-3 | CASSLTSDYEQYF
TRBV29-1 | CSVALSYEQYF
TRBV29-1 | CGAEVAGVSYEQYF
TRBV28 | CASSPIWRAYNEQFF
TRBV29-1 | CSVESSGDEQYF
TRBV9 | CASSQFASGRTDTQYF
TRBV6-1 | CASIRSADRGPDTQYF
TRBV20-1 | CSARAYRILSYEQYF
TRBV5-5 | CASSPSGSVYNEQFF
TRBV29-1 | CSVWTANEKLFF
TRBV7-2 | CASSPGRYNSPLHF
TRBV4-3 | CASSQAYEWIYEQYF
TRBV7-8 | CASSLSGQGLTYNEQFF
TRBV27 | CASSLKGSSYEQYF
TRBV7-2 | CASSLLGTSARDTQYF
TRBV7-9 | CASSQGVDTEAFF
TRBV12-3/TRBV12-4 | CASSSGILNTEAFF
TRBV29-1 | CSVVGFKADQQFF
TRBV2 | CASKTGLYNEQFF
TRBV5-5 | CASSLALNTNYGYTF
TRBV20-1 | CSAGQGKIETQYF
TRBV7-9 | CASSLDEGANYGYTF
TRBV5-6 | CASSSNPGLTYEQYF
TRBV4-2 | CASSQLTGDRASEQYF
TRBV4-3 | CASSQESLAGINTQYF
TRBV28 | CASSLTGGVGNQPQHF
TRBV20-1 | CSARPGQINQPQHF
TRBV5-1 | CASKRLAGFYEQYF
TRBV20-1 | CSARTQYEQYF
TRBV20-1 | CSASTAQETQYF
TRBV20-1 | CSVRTGTVLNIQYF
TRBV10-3 | CAISESGQGIANYGYTF
TRBV20-1 | CSARGPDTDTQYF
TRBV12-3/TRBV12-4 | CVSSLRGTFSVAFF
TRBV29-1 | CSVEGGPSRQFF
TRBV20-1 | CSARARANYGYTF
TRBV15 | CATSRSLSAGLSSYEQYF
TRBV5-1 | CASSLGGGAGIEQFF
TRBV18 | CASSLADTHSYEQYF
TRBV7-9 | CASSRRAGGYADTQYF
TRBV4-3 | CASSQDTQGYTDTQYF
TRBV7-8 | CASSLGLAGGHRYNEQFF
TRBV12-3/TRBV12-4 | CASSPRGGNQPQHF
TRBV20-1 | CSASPDLPNYGYTF